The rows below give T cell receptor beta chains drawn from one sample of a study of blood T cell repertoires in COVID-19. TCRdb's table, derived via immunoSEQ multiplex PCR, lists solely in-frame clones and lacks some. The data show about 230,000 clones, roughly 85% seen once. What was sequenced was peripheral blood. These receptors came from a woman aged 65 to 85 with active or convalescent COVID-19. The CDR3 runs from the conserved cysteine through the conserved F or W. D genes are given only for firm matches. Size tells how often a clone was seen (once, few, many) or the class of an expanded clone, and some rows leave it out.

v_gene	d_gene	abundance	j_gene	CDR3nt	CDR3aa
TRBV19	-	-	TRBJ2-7	TGTGCCAGTAGCCAACCCAGCGATGTTGACTACGAGCAGTACTTC	CASSQPSDVDYEQYF
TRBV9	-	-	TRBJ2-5	TGTGCCAGCAGCGTAGGGTTAACGGGAGTGGGAGAAGAGACCCAGTACTTC	CASSVGLTGVGEETQYF
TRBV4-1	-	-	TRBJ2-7	TGCGCCAGCAGCCAAGGTCGTAGAGGGTACGAGCAGTACTTC	CASSQGRRGYEQYF
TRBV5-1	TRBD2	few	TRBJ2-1	TGCGCCAGCAGCCGGACTAGCGGGAGAGGCGATGAGCAGTTCTTC	CASSRTSGRGDEQFF
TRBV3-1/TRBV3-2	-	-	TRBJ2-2	TGTGCCAGCAGCCAAATCGGGGGGCTTACCGGGGAGCTGTTTTTT	CASSQIGGLTGELFF
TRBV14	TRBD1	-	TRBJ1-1	TGTGCCAGCAGCCAACCCTCATGGACAGGGGGTGAAGCTTTCTTT	CASSQPSWTGGEAFF
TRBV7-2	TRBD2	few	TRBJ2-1	TGTGCCAGCAGCTTCACGACTGGGGCGGGGGGCGAGCAGTTCTTC	CASSFTTGAGGEQFF
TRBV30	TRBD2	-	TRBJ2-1	TGTGCCTGGGGGACTAGCGGGGGGTTATGGGAGCAGTTCTTC	CAWGTSGGLWEQFF
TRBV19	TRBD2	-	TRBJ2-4	TGTGCCAGTAGCGTCGGACTAGCGGGAGCCGGCAAAAACATTCAGTACTTC	CASSVGLAGAGKNIQYF
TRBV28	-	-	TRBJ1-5	TGTGCCAGCAGTTCTGCGACGAGGTTAAGTCAGCCCCAGCATTTT	CASSSATRLSQPQHF
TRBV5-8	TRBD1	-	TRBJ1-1	TGTGCCAGCAGCATCCACAGGGGGGTGAACACTGAAGCTTTCTTT	CASSIHRGVNTEAFF
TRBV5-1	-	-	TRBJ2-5	TGCGCCAGCAGCTACTTCGTTCAGGCGGGGTTACAAGAGACCCAGTACTTC	CASSYFVQAGLQETQYF
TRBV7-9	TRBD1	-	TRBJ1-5	TGTGCCAGCAGCACCCAGGGGGACCAGCCCCAGCATTTT	CASSTQGDQPQHF
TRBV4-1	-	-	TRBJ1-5	TGCGCCAGCAGCCAAGGAAGCACAGCTAGCAATCAGCCCCAGCATTTT	CASSQGSTASNQPQHF
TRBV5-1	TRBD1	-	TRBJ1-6	TGCGCCAGCAGCTTCAACAGGGGTTATTCACCCCTCCACTTT	CASSFNRGYSPLHF
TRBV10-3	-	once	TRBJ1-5	TGTGCCATCGGGCCAGATAGCAATCAGCCCCAGCATTTT	CAIGPDSNQPQHF
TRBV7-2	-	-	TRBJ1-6	TGTGCCAGCACCACTGAGGGTTTCCGCTCCTATAATTCACCCCTCCACTTT	CASTTEGFRSYNSPLHF
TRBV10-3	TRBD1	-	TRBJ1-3	TGTGCCATCAGTGAACCTCATTCAGGGGGCAAGGGGTTT	CAISEPHSGGKGF
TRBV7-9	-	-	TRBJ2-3	TGTGCCAGCAGCCGGGACTGGGAGACAGATACGCAGTATTTT	CASSRDWETDTQYF
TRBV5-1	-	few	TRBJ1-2	TGCGCCAGCAGCTTGGGACAGTCCTCCTATGGCTACACCTTC	CASSLGQSSYGYTF
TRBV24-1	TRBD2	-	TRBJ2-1	TGTGCCACCAGTGACCCAGGACTAGCGGGAGTATCCTACAATGAGCAGTTCTTC	CATSDPGLAGVSYNEQFF
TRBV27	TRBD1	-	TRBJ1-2	TGTGCCAGTATGACAGGGTCTAACTATGGCTACACCTTC	CASMTGSNYGYTF